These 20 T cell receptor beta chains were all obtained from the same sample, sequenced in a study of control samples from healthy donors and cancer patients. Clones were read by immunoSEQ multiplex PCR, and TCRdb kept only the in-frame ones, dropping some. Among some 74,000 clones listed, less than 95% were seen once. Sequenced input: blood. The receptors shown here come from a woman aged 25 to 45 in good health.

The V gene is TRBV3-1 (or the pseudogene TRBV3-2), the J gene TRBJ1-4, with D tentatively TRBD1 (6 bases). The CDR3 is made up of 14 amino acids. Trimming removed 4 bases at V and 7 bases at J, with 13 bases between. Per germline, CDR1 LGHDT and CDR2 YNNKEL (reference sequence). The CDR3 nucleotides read TGTGCCAGCAGCCTCACTCCAGGGGCTGAAAAACTGTTTTTT. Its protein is CASSLTPGAEKLFF.

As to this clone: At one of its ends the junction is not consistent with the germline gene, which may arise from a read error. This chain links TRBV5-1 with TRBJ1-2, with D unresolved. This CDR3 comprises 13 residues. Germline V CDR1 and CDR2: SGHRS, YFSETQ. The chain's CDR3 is CASSLEAYYGYTF. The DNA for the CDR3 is TGCGCCAGCAGTTTGGAGGCATATTATGGCTACACCTTC.

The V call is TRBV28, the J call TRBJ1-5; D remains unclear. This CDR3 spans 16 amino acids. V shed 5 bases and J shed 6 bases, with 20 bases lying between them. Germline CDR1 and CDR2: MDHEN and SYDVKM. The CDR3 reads CASSPQVHKTFQPQHF. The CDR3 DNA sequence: TGTGCCAGCAGTCCGCAGGTACATAAAACTTTTCAGCCCCAGCATTTT.

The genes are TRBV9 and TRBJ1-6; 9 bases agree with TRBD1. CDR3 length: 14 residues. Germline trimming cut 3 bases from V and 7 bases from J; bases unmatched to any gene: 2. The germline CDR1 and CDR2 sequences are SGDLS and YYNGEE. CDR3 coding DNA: TGTGCCAGCAGCGCTGGGACAGGGAATTCACCCCTCCACTTT. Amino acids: CASSAGTGNSPLHF.

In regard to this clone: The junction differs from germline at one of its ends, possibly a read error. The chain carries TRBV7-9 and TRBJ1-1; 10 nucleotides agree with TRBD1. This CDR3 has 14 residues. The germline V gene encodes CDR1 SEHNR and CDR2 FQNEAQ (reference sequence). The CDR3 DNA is TGTGCCAGCAGGTTAGGACAGGGGGGCACTGAAGCTTTCTTT. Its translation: CASRLGQGGTEAFF.

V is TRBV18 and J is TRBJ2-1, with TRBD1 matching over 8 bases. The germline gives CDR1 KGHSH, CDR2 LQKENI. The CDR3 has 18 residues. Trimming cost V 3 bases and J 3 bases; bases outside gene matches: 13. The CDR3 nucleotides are TGTGCCAGCTCACCCAACCTCTTGACAGGGGCGGTCTACAATGAGCAGTTCTTC. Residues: CASSPNLLTGAVYNEQFF.

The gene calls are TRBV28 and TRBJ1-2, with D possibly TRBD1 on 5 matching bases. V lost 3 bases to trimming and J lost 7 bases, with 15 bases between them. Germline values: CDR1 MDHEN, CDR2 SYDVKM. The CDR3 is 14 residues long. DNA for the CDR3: TGTGCCAGCAGTTTCCCTACCAGGGAAGCTGGCTACACCTTC. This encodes CASSFPTREAGYTF.

CDR3 residues: CASSLGAYYGYTF. The CDR3 DNA reads TGTGCCAGCAGTTTGGGGGCTTACTATGGCTACACCTTC. The genes are TRBV6-5 and TRBJ1-2, with D possibly being TRBD1 (6 bases). From germline, CDR1 is MNHEY and CDR2 SVGAGI. The CDR3 totals 13 residues. Trimming cost V 4 bases and J 3 bases, with 9 bases left between them.

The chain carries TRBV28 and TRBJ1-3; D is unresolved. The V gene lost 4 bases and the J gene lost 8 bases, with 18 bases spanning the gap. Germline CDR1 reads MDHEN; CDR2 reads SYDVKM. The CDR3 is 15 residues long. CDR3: CASSSHSPGSYTIYF. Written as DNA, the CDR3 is TGTGCCAGCAGTTCTCACAGCCCCGGTAGCTACACCATATATTTT.

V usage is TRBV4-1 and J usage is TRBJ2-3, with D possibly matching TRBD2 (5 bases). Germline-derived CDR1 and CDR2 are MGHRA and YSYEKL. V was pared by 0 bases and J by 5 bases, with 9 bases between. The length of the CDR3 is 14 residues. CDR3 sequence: CASSQEVGGDTQYF. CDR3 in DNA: TGCGCCAGCAGCCAAGAAGTAGGAGGAGATACGCAGTATTTT.

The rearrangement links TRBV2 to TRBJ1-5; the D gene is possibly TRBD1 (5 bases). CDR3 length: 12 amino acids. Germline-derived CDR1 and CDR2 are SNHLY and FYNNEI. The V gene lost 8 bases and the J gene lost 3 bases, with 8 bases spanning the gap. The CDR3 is CASSGNNQPQHF. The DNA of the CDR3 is TGTGCCAGCTCAGGGAACAATCAGCCCCAGCATTTT.

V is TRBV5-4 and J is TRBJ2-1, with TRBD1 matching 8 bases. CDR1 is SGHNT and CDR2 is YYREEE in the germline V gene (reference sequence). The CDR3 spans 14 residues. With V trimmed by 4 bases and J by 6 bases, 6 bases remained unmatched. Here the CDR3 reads CASSLGQARNEQFF. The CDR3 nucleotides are TGTGCCAGCAGCCTGGGACAGGCCCGCAATGAGCAGTTCTTC.

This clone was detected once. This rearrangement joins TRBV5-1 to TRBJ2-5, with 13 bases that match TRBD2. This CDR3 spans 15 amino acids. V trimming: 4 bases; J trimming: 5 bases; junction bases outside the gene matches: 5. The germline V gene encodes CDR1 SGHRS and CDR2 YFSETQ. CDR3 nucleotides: TGCGCCAGCAGCCCCACTAGCGGGGGGGCTGAGACCCAGTACTTC. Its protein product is CASSPTSGGAETQYF.

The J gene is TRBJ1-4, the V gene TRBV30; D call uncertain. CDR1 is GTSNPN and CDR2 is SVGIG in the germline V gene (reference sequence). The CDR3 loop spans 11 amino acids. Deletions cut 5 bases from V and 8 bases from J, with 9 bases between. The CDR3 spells CAWGRGEKLFF. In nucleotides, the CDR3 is TGTGCCTGGGGGCGCGGCGAAAAACTGTTTTTT. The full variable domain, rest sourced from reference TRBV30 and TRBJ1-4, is SQTIHQWPATLVQPVGSPLSLECTVEGTSNPNLYWYRQAAGRGLQLLFYSVGIGQISSEVPQNLSASRPQDRQFILSSKKLLLSDSGFYLCAWGRGEKLFFGSGTQLSVL.

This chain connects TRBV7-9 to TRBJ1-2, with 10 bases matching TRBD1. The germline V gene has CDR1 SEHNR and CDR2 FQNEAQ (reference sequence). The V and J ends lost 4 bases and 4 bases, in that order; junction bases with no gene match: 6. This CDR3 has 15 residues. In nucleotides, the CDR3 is TGTGCCAGCAGCTCGCACGGGACAGGGGTCTATGGCTACACCTTC. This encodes CASSSHGTGVYGYTF.

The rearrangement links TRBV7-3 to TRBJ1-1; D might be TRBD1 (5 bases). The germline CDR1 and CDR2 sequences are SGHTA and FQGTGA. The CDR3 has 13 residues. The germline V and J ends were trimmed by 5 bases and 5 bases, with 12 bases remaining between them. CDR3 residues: CASSMREGTEAFF. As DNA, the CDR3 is TGTGCCAGCAGCATGCGTGAGGGGACTGAAGCTTTCTTT.

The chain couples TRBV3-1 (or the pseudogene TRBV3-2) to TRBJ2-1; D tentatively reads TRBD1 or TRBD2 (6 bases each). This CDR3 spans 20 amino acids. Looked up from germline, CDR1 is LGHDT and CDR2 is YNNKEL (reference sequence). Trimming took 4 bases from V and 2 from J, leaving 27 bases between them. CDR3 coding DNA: TGTGCCAGCAGCCCCGGGGCTAGCGCTGCCGGGACACAAGCCTACAATGAGCAGTTCTTC. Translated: CASSPGASAAGTQAYNEQFF.

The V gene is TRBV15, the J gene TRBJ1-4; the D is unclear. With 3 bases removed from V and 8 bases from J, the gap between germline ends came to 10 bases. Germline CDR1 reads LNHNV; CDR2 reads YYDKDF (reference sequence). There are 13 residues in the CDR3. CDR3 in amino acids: CATSRGIFEKLFF. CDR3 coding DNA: TGTGCCACCAGCAGGGGGATTTTCGAAAAACTGTTTTTT.

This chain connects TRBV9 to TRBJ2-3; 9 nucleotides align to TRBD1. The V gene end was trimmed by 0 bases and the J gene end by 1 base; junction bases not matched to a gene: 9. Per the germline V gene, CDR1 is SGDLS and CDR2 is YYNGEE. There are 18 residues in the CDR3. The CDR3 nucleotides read TGTGCCAGCAGCGTAGGGGGACAGGGCTGGCCTGGCACAGATACGCAGTATTTT. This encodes CASSVGGQGWPGTDTQYF.

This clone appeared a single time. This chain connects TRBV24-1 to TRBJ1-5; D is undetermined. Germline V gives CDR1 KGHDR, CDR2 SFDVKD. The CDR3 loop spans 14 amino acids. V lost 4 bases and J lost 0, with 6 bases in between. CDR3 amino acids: CATSDPNSNQPQHF. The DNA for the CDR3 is TGTGCCACCAGTGACCCCAATAGCAATCAGCCCCAGCATTTT.